Reported below is one T cell receptor beta chain. The CDR3 contains 14 residues. Per the germline V gene, CDR1 is SQVTM and CDR2 is ANQGSEA. V gave up 6 bases and J gave up 0 bases; unmatched junction bases: 5. The source of the sample is a study of Tregs in tolerant kidney transplant recipients. Recipients received nonmyeloablative bone marrow transplants from related graft donors, with transient mixed chimerism. CD4+CD25+CD127- Tregs, CD4+CD25- non-Tregs, CD4 and CD8 cells were sorted. Sequencing was performed with immunoSEQ multiplex PCR; in TCRdb, only in-frame clones are kept and a portion is missing. Of 75,000 to 100,000 clones listed, more than 85% are singletons.

The receptor was derived from a human patient who received a combined kidney and bone marrow transplant. Some T cells may arise from the graft donor. The sequencing here drew on CD4+ T cells from blood (PBMCs), taken 12 months after the transplant. The chain has TRBV29-1 and TRBJ1-1, with 9 bases matching TRBD1. The CDR3 protein is CSVGQGLMNTEAFF. The CDR3 DNA is TGCAGCGTGGGACAGGGCCTTATGAACACTGAAGCTTTCTTT.